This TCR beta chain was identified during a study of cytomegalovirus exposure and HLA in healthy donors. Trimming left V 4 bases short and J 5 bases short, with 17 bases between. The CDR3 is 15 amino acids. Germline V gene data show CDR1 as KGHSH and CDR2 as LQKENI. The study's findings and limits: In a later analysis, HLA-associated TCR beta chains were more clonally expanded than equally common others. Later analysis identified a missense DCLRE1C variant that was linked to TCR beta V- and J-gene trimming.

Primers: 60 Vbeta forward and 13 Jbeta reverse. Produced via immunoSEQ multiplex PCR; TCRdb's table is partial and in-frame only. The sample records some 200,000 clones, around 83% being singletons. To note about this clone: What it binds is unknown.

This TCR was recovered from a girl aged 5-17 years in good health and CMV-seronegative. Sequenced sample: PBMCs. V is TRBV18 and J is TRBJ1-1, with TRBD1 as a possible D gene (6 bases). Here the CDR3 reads CASSLGRPGETEAFF. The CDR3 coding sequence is TGTGCCAGCTCACTTGGTCGGCCAGGGGAGACTGAAGCTTTCTTT. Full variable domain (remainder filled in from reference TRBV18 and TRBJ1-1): NAGVMQNPRHLVRRRGQEARLRCSPMKGHSHVYWYRQLPEEGLKFMVYLQKENIIDESGMPKERFSAEFPKEGPSILRIQQVVRGDSAAYFCASSLGRPGETEAFFGQGTRLTVV.